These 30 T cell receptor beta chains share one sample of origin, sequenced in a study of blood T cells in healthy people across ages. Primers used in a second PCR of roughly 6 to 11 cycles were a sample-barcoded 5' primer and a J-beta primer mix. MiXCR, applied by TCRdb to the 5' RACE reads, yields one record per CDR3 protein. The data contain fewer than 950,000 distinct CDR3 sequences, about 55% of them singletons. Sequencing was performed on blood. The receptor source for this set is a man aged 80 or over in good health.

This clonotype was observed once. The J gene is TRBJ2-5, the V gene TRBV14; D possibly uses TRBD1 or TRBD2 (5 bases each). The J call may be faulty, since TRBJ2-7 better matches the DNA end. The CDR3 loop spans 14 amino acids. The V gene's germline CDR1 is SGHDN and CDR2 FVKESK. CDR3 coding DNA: TGTGCCAGCAGCGCCCGGGGCTCTGGGGACGAGCAGTACTTC. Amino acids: CASSARGSGDEQYF.

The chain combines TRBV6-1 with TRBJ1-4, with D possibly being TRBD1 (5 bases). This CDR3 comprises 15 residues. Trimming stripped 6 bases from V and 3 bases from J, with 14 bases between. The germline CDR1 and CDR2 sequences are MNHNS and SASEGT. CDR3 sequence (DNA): TGTGCCAGCAGGGCCATCGGGGCGTCTAATGAAAAACTGTTTTTT. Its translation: CASRAIGASNEKLFF.

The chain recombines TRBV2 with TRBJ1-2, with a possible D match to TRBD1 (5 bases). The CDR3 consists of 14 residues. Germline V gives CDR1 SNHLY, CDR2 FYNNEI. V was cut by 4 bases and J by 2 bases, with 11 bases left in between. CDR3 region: CASSVTGSNYGYTF. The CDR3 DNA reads TGTGCCAGCAGTGTTACAGGCTCCAACTATGGCTACACCTTC.

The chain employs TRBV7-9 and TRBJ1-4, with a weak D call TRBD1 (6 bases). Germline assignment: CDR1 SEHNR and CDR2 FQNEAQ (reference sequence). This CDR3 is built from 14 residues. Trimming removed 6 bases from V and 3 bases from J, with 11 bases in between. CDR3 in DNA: TGTGCCAGCAGATCGGACAGAGCTAATGAAAAACTGTTTTTT. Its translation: CASRSDRANEKLFF.

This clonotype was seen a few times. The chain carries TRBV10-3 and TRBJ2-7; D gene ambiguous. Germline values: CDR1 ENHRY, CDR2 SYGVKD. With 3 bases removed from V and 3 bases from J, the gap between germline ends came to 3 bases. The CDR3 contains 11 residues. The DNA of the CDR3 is TGTGCCATCAGTGACGGCTACGAGCAGTACTTC. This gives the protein CAISDGYEQYF.

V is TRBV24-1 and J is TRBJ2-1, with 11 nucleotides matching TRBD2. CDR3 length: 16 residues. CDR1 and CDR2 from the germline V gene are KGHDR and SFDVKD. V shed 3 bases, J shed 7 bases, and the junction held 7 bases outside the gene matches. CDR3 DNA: TGTGCCACCAGTGATGGGCTAGCGGGGGGACTGAATGAGCAGTTCTTC. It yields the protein CATSDGLAGGLNEQFF.

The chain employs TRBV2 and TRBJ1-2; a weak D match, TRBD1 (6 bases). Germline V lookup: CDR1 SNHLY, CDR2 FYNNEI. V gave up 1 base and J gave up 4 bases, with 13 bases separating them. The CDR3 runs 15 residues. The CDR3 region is CASSEVIGQSYGYTF. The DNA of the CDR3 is TGTGCCAGCAGTGAAGTAATAGGACAGAGCTATGGCTACACCTTC.

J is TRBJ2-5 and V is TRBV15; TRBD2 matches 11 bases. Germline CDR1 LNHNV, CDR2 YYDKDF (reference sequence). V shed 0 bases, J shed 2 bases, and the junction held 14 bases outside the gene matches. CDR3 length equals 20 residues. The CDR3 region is CATSRERGLAGGAAQETQYF. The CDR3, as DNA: TGTGCCACCAGCAGAGAACGGGGCCTAGCGGGAGGCGCTGCTCAAGAGACCCAGTACTTC.

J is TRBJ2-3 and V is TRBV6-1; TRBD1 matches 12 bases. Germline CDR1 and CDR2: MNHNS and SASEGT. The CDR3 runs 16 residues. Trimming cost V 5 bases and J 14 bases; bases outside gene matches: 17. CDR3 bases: TGTGCCAGCAGTCAACCGGGACAGGGGGCGCCAAGATACGCGTATTTT. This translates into CASSQPGQGAPRYAYF.

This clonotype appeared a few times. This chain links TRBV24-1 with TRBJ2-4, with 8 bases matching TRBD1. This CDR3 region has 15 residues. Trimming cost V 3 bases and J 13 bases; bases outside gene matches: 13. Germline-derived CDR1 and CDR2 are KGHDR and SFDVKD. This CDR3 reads CATSDAGTGLREQYF. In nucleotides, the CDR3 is TGTGCCACCAGTGATGCCGGGACAGGTCTCCGGGAGCAGTACTTC.

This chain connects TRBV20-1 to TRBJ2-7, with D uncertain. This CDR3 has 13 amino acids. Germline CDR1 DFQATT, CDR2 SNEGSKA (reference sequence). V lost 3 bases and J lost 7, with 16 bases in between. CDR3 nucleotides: TGCAGTGCTAGCGGTCCGAGGACCAATGAGCAGTACTTC. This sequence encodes CSASGPRTNEQYF.

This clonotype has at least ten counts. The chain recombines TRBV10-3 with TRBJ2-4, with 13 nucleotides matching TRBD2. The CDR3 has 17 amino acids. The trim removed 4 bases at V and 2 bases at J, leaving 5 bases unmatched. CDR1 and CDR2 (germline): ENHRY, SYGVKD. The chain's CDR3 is CAISAGLAGPTKNIQYF. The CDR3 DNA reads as TGTGCCATCAGTGCGGGACTAGCGGGACCGACCAAAAACATTCAGTACTTC.

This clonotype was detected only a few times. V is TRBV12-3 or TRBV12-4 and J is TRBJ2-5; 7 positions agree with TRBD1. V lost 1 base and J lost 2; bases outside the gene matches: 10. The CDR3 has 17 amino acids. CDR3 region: CASSLGFRTGAQETQYF. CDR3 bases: TGTGCCAGCAGTTTAGGTTTCCGAACAGGGGCGCAAGAGACCCAGTACTTC.

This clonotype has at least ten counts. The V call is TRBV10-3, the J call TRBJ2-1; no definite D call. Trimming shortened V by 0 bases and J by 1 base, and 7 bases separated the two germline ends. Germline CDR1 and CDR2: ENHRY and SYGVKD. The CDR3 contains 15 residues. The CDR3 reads CAISESGGSYNEQFF. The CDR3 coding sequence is TGTGCCATCAGTGAGTCTGGCGGTTCCTACAATGAGCAGTTCTTC.

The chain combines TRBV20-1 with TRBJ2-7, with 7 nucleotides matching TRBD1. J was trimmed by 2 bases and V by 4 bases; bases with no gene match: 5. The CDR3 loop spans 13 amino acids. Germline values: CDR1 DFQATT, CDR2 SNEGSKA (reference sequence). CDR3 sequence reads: CSANPGTAYEQYF. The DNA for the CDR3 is TGCAGTGCTAACCCCGGGACAGCCTACGAGCAGTACTTC.

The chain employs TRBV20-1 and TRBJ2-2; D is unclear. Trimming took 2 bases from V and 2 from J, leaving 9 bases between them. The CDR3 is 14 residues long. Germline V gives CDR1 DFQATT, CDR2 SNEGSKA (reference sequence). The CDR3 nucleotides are TGCAGTGCTAGAAAGGGAAAAAACACCGGGGAGCTGTTTTTT. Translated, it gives CSARKGKNTGELFF.

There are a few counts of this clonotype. As DNA, the CDR3 is TGCAGTGCTCGGACAGGGGGCGATCAGCCCCAGCATTTT. Its translation: CSARTGGDQPQHF. The gene calls are TRBV20-1 and TRBJ1-5; 11 nucleotides agree with TRBD1. V was clipped by 5 bases and J by 5 bases; unmatched bases: 2. The CDR3 has 13 residues. Per germline, CDR1 DFQATT and CDR2 SNEGSKA (reference sequence).

The CDR3 sequence: CSARPRGLEGTDTQYF. In DNA form, the CDR3 reads TGCAGTGCTAGACCACGAGGACTTGAAGGCACAGATACGCAGTATTTT. The rearrangement uses TRBV20-1 and TRBJ2-3; possibly TRBD2 for D (5 bases). V was trimmed by 2 bases and J by 1 base, leaving 16 bases between them. This CDR3 spans 16 amino acids. Germline CDR1 and CDR2: DFQATT and SNEGSKA (reference sequence).

CDR3: CASSGPGGYEQFF. DNA of the CDR3: TGTGCCAGCAGTGGGCCAGGGGGGTATGAGCAGTTCTTC. The chain employs TRBV2 and TRBJ2-1; maybe TRBD1 (7 bases). The V gene's germline CDR1 is SNHLY and CDR2 FYNNEI. V lost 4 bases to trimming and J lost 8 bases, with 12 bases between them. The CDR3 contains 13 residues.

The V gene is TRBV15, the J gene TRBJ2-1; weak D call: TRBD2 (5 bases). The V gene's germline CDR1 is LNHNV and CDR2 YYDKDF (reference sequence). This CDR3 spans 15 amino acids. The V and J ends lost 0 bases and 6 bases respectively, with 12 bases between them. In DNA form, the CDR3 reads TGTGCCACCAGCAGAGATCCGGGGTCAGGCAATGAGCAGTTCTTC. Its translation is CATSRDPGSGNEQFF.

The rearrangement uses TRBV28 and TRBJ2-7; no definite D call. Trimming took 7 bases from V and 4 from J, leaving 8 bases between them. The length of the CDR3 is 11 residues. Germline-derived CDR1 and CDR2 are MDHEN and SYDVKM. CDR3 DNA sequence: TGTGCCAGCAAGGAGAATTACGAGCAGTACTTC. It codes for CASKENYEQYF. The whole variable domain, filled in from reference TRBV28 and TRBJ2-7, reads DVKVTQSSRYLVKRTGEKVFLECVQDMDHENMFWYRQDPGLGLRLIYFSYDVKMKEKGDIPEGYSVSREKKERFSLILESASTNQTSMYLCASKENYEQYFGPGTRLTVT.

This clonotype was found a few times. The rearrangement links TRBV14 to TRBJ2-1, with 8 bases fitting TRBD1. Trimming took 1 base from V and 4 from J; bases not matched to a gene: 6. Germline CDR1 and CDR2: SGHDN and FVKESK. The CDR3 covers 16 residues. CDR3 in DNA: TGTGCCAGCAGCCAAGTAGGACAGGGTCTTTACAATGAGCAGTTCTTC. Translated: CASSQVGQGLYNEQFF. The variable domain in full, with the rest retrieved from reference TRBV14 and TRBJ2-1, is EAGVTQFPSHSVIEKGQTVTLRCDPISGHDNLYWYRRVMGKEIKFLLHFVKESKQDESGMPNNRFLAERTGGTYSTLKVQPAELEDSGVYFCASSQVGQGLYNEQFFGPGTRLTVL.

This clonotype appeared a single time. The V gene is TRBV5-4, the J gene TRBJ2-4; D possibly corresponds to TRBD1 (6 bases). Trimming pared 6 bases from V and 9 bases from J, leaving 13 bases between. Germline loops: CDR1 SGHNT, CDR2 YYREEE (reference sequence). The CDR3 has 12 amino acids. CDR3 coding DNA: TGTGCCAGCAACGAACAGGGTGGCATTCAGTACTTC. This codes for CASNEQGGIQYF.

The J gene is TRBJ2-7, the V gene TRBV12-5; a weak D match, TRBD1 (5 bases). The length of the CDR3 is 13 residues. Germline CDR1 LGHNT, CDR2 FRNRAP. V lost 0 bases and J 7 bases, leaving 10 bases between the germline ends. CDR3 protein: CASGLVRRGEQYF. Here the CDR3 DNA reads TGTGCTAGTGGTTTGGTACGTAGGGGTGAGCAGTACTTC.

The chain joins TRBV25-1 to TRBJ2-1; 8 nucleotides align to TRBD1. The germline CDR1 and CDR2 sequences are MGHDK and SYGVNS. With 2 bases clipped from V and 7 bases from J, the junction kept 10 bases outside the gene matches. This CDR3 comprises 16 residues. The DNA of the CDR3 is TGTGCCAGCAGTGAACCCGGCAGGGGGCGATTTAATGAGCAGTTCTTC. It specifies CASSEPGRGRFNEQFF.

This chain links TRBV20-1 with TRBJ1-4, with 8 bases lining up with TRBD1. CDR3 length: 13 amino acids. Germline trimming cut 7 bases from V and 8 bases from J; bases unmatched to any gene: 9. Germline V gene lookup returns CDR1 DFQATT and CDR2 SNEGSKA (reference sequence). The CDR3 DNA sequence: TGCAGTGTCAAACAGGGGGTAGGGGAAAAACTGTTTTTT. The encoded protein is CSVKQGVGEKLFF.

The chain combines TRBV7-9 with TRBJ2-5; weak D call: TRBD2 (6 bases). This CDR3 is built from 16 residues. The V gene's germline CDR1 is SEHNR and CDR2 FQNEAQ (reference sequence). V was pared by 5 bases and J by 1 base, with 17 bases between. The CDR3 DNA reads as TGTGCCAGCAGCCCGAGGGGCGGGACCTTCCAAGAGACCCAGTACTTC. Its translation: CASSPRGGTFQETQYF.

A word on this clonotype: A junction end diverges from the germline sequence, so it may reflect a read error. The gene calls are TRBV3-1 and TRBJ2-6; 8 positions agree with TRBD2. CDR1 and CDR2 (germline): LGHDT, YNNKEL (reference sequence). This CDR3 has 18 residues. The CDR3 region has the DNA TGTGCCTGCAGCGCCGGGGGGGGCGCATATTCTGGGGCCAACGTCCTGACTTTC. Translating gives CACSAGGGAYSGANVLTF.

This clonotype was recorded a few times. The DNA for the CDR3 is TGTGCCAGCAGCCCAGGTTTTTCCCCCTACGAGCAGTACTTC. Its protein product is CASSPGFSPYEQYF. The chain couples TRBV27 to TRBJ2-7; D is undetermined. CDR3 length equals 14 residues. V was cut by 6 bases and J by 2 bases, with 14 bases left in between. Germline V CDR1 and CDR2: MNHEY, SMNVEV (reference sequence).

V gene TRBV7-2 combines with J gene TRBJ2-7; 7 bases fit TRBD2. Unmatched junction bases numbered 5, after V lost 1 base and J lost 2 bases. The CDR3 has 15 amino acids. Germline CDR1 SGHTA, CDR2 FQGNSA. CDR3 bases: TGTGCCAGCAGCTTAGGTAGCGGGCCAGCCTACGAGCAGTACTTC. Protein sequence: CASSLGSGPAYEQYF.